The T cell receptor (beta chain) described here comes from a study of identical twins. From the 5' RACE reads, TCRdb called clonotypes with MiXCR, one entry per CDR3 protein. The top ten clones hold around 2.1% of a sample with around 300,000 distinct CDR3 sequences, approximately 8.5% of them seen once. The V gene lost 7 bases and the J gene lost 2 bases, with 14 bases spanning the gap. There are 15 residues in the CDR3. In germline, CDR1 is SNHLY, CDR2 FYNNEI. General study results and limits: Among monozygotic twins, out-of-frame TCR alpha sharing exceeded what models predicted. Invariant MAIT and iNKT cells are populations that could partly confound zero-insertion analyses.

This clonotype has a count of ten or more. The antigen is undetermined. These data were likewise used in another study, on yellow fever vaccine responses in identical twins.

This receptor was taken from a woman under 30 in good health. Sequencing used memory (CD45RO+) T cells sorted from blood. The V and J genes are TRBV2 and TRBJ2-2; D may be TRBD2 (5 bases). This CDR3 is CASIEGGRNTGELFF. The CDR3 DNA sequence: TGTGCCAGCATCGAAGGAGGCAGAAACACCGGGGAGCTGTTTTTT.